The entry below gives a single T cell receptor (beta chain) sequence along with its context. It lacks a known antigen. No clone much larger than this one lies a single base away; base qualities are absent. TCRbeta CDR3 regions were amplified from genomic DNA by means of the immunoSEQ Assay, a bias-controlled multiplex PCR. Turning to the authors' computational methods: The number of nucleated cells in each sample was estimated from the amplification of reference gene primers within the assay. To quantify the absolute abundance of each unique TCRbeta CDR3 rearrangement, sequence reads were collapsed and filtered. For each sample, productive Simpson clonality was calculated as the square root of Simpson's diversity index across productive rearrangements. TCRdb mirrors the immuneACCESS table, restricted to in-frame sequences. Some clones are absent from its copies; in checked studies, under half trace to an unresolved V gene, and the reason for the others is unknown. That table is the source of V, J and clone size, and D and trimming were worked out from the DNA. The sample includes 250,000 or so clones, with about 90% observed a single time. The top ten clones comprise about 2% of the sample.

The sample belongs to a study of blood T cell repertoires in COVID-19 (dated by TCRdb to between 2020 and 2021). About the study as a whole: Samples from collaborators originated in the United States, Italy and Spain and spanned both the acute and convalescent phases of COVID-19. The material from the prospective study consisted of cDNA or gDNA derived from T cells, B-cell-depleted T cells, or PBMCs. Subjects who had been exposed to COVID-19, were actively infected with it, or had recovered from it provided the deeply sampled blood TCRbeta repertoires that made up the dataset. The repertoires were made available in a free public database intended to serve as a resource for research on the immune response to SARS-CoV-2. Samples were obtained from the ongoing ImmuneRACE study (first 160 participants) and from 1,200 or so subjects provided by 6 global collaborators. Nearly every sample came with metadata listing a de-identified subject ID, COVID-19 status, age in years and sex. Where available, HLA class I and class II types were obtained from metadata supplied by the sample provider rather than from assay-based typing.

On the study overall, not on this receptor specifically: How much clinical and demographic metadata was included differed by source and by participant, and the metadata was provided uncurated.

One collaborating source in Seattle enrolled patients during active infection and followed them longitudinally through the course of disease. The collaborating institutions used their own protocols to collect whole blood in K2EDTA tubes. For TCRbeta analysis, collaborators shipped samples in one of three forms: frozen whole blood, isolated PBMCs, or DNA extracted from either of those sample types. This clonotype was sampled from an older woman with COVID-19, enrolled during active disease. Sequenced input: peripheral blood.

The nucleotide sequence is TGTGCCAGCAGCTCGGACACGGCTAATTCACCCCTCCACTTT. It translates to CASSSDTANSPLHF. The receptor chain draws on TRBV7-2 and TRBJ1-6; the D gene is perhaps TRBD1, from 5 matching bases. The CDR3 starts with the cysteine, ends with the phenylalanine, and has 14 residues. Solely the CDR3 DNA is kept, with 42 bases framed from the first base. The germline ends are 10 bases apart after V is trimmed by 4 bases and J by 6 bases. From a lookup of the germline V gene, CDR1 and CDR2 are SGHTA and FQGNSA.